Listed here are 17 T cell receptor beta chains from one sample, sequenced in a study of blood T cells in healthy people across ages. Primed by a sample-barcoded 5' primer and a J-beta primer mix, a second PCR proceeded for roughly 6 to 12 cycles. TCRdb passed the 5' RACE reads through MiXCR, listing each CDR3 protein once. The sample records about a million distinct CDR3 sequences, approximately 50% being singletons. The sequencing input was blood. The receptors were sampled from a woman in her fifties or sixties in good health.

The J gene is TRBJ2-6, the V gene TRBV28; D unresolved. Germline assignment: CDR1 MDHEN and CDR2 SYDVKM. The length of the CDR3 is 15 residues. V shed 5 bases and J shed 2 bases, with 10 bases lying between them. CDR3 amino acids: CASSPSWAGANVLTF. The CDR3 DNA reads TGTGCCAGCAGTCCGTCATGGGCTGGGGCCAACGTCCTGACTTTC.

This clonotype was seen just once. The rearrangement joins TRBV3-1 to TRBJ2-5; 9 bases are a match to TRBD2. The J call may be wrong; the DNA end is better matched by TRBJ2-7. Germline CDR1 LGHDT, CDR2 YNNKEL (reference sequence). The CDR3 spans 13 residues. This CDR3 is CASSKAGGTEQYF. In DNA, the CDR3 is TGTGCCAGCAGCAAGGCGGGGGGGACCGAGCAGTACTTC.

The chain joins TRBV7-9 to TRBJ2-5; D is ambiguous. The CDR3 is 12 residues long. Germline V gene data show CDR1 as SEHNR and CDR2 as FQNEAQ (reference sequence). The V gene lost 2 bases and the J gene lost 11 bases, with 12 bases spanning the gap. The CDR3 here is CASSLHGDEQYF. CDR3 bases: TGTGCCAGCAGCTTACATGGGGATGAGCAGTACTTC. Drawing the rest from reference TRBV7-9 and TRBJ2-5, the complete variable domain is DTGVSQNPRHKITKRGQNVTFRCDPISEHNRLYWYRQTLGQGPEFLTYFQNEAQLEKSRLLSDRFSAERPKGSFSTLEIQRTEQGDSAMYLCASSLHGDEQYFGPGTRLLVL.

The rearrangement joins TRBV12-3 or TRBV12-4 to TRBJ1-3; possibly TRBD1 for D (5 bases). Trimming took 5 bases from V and 4 from J, leaving 15 bases between them. The CDR3 is 15 amino acids. The CDR3 sequence is CASSRPGVSGNTIYF. The CDR3 coding sequence is TGTGCCAGCAGTCGCCCGGGGGTATCGGGAAACACCATATATTTT.

There are a few counts of this clonotype. The chain links TRBV4-3 to TRBJ1-6; 8 positions match TRBD1. This CDR3 is built from 18 residues. Germline V gene lookup returns CDR1 LGHNA and CDR2 YSLEER. The junction had 12 bases not matched to a gene; V was cut back by 1 base and J by 7 bases. The CDR3 sequence: CASSQAWPRTGPNSPLHF. The CDR3 nucleotides are TGCGCCAGCAGCCAAGCCTGGCCAAGGACAGGGCCAAATTCACCCCTCCACTTT.

V and J are TRBV7-3 and TRBJ2-3; D might be TRBD2 (6 bases). The CDR3 has 16 amino acids. Germline values: CDR1 SGHTA, CDR2 FQGTGA. V lost 0 bases and J lost 2, with 12 bases in between. The chain's CDR3 is CASSLTPSASTDTQYF. CDR3 DNA: TGTGCCAGCAGCTTAACGCCTAGCGCCTCCACAGATACGCAGTATTTT.

This clonotype has only a few counts. The chain couples TRBV16 to TRBJ1-2, with D uncertain. Trimming pared 2 bases from V and 0 bases from J, leaving 7 bases between. This CDR3 has 14 residues. The germline V gene encodes CDR1 KGHSY and CDR2 FQNENV. DNA for the CDR3: TGTGCCAGCAGCCAAGGAGGATCTAACTATGGCTACACCTTC. Translated, it gives CASSQGGSNYGYTF.

This clonotype was seen only a few times. The rearrangement uses TRBV4-1 and TRBJ2-2; D remains unclear. Trimming removed 1 base from V and 7 bases from J, with 7 bases in between. This CDR3 spans 13 amino acids. Germline CDR1 reads MGHRA; CDR2 reads YSYEKL. CDR3 coding DNA: TGCGCCAGCAGCCAAGCTGGGTACGGGGAGCTGTTTTTT. Translation gives CASSQAGYGELFF.

V gene TRBV29-1 combines with J gene TRBJ2-5, with D possibly matching TRBD1 (5 bases). The J call is doubtful: the DNA matches TRBJ2-7 better. CDR1 SQVTM and CDR2 ANQGSEA come from the germline V gene. CDR3 size: 11 residues. The CDR3: CSVVWGHEQYF. As DNA, the CDR3 is TGCAGCGTTGTATGGGGCCACGAGCAGTACTTC.

V usage is TRBV20-1 and J usage is TRBJ2-5, with TRBD2 matching 8 bases. With 6 bases clipped from V and 1 base from J, the junction kept 4 bases outside the gene matches. Germline CDR1 and CDR2: DFQATT and SNEGSKA (reference sequence). The CDR3 length is 13 residues. CDR3: CSASLAVQETQYF. In DNA form, the CDR3 reads TGCAGTGCCTCACTAGCGGTCCAAGAGACCCAGTACTTC.

The chain employs TRBV5-1 and TRBJ1-2; 8 bases line up with TRBD1. This CDR3 spans 15 amino acids. The germline gives CDR1 SGHRS, CDR2 YFSETQ. V was clipped by 4 bases and J by 4 bases; unmatched bases: 9. The CDR3, as DNA: TGCGCCAGCAGCGAGACAGGGGAACCTTTCTATGGCTACACCTTC. It yields the protein CASSETGEPFYGYTF.

The chain is built from TRBV7-3 and TRBJ2-7; D unclear. The V end lost 2 bases, the J end lost 6 bases, and 8 bases lay between the germline ends. Looked up from germline, CDR1 is SGHTA and CDR2 is FQGTGA. The CDR3 consists of 12 residues. DNA for the CDR3: TGTGCCAGCAGCTTATATCAAGGCGAGCAGTACTTC. Translation: CASSLYQGEQYF.

This clonotype was recorded many times. The chain carries TRBV7-2 and TRBJ2-3, with no clear D. There are 14 residues in the CDR3. Germline V lookup: CDR1 SGHTA, CDR2 FQGNSA. Deletions cut 6 bases from V and 2 bases from J, with 12 bases between. CDR3 amino acids: CASSLGRNTDTQYF. CDR3 coding DNA: TGTGCCAGCAGTTTGGGCAGGAACACAGATACGCAGTATTTT. Filled out from reference TRBV7-2 and TRBJ2-3, the complete variable domain reads GAGVSQSPSNKVTEKGKDVELRCDPISGHTALYWYRQSLGQGLEFLIYFQGNSAPDKSGLPSDRFSAERTGGSVSTLTIQRTQQEDSAVYLCASSLGRNTDTQYFGPGTRLTVL.

This clonotype appeared a single time. This CDR3 reads CSALGNNGYTF. CDR3 nucleotides: TGCAGTGCACTAGGGAATAATGGCTACACCTTC. This chain joins TRBV20-1 and TRBJ1-2; D remains unclear. The CDR3 is made up of 11 amino acids. Germline V gene data show CDR1 as DFQATT and CDR2 as SNEGSKA (reference sequence). The V and J ends lost 6 bases and 6 bases respectively, with 11 bases between them.

The chain employs TRBV20-1 and TRBJ2-5; D could derive from TRBD1 or TRBD2 (5 bases each). This CDR3 comprises 13 residues. Trimming removed 5 bases at V and 4 bases at J, with 14 bases between. In germline, CDR1 is DFQATT, CDR2 SNEGSKA (reference sequence). CDR3 amino acids: CSAPRDDLETQYF. The CDR3 bases are TGCAGTGCTCCCCGGGACGACCTAGAGACCCAGTACTTC.

J is TRBJ1-1 and V is TRBV29-1; maybe TRBD1 (6 bases). The CDR3 is 12 amino acids. Trimming stripped 4 bases from V and 10 bases from J, with 16 bases between. CDR1 SQVTM and CDR2 ANQGSEA come from the germline V gene. The CDR3 sequence: CSVGKGGEGAFF. Here the CDR3 DNA reads TGCAGCGTTGGAAAGGGGGGGGAGGGAGCTTTCTTT.

The rearrangement joins TRBV27 to TRBJ1-1; unclear D gene. Germline CDR1 reads MNHEY; CDR2 reads SMNVEV (reference sequence). V was trimmed by 5 bases and J by 4 bases, leaving 14 bases between them. This CDR3 contains 14 residues. This chain's CDR3 is CASSPLGALTEAFF. The CDR3, as DNA: TGTGCCAGCAGTCCCCTCGGCGCACTCACTGAAGCTTTCTTT.